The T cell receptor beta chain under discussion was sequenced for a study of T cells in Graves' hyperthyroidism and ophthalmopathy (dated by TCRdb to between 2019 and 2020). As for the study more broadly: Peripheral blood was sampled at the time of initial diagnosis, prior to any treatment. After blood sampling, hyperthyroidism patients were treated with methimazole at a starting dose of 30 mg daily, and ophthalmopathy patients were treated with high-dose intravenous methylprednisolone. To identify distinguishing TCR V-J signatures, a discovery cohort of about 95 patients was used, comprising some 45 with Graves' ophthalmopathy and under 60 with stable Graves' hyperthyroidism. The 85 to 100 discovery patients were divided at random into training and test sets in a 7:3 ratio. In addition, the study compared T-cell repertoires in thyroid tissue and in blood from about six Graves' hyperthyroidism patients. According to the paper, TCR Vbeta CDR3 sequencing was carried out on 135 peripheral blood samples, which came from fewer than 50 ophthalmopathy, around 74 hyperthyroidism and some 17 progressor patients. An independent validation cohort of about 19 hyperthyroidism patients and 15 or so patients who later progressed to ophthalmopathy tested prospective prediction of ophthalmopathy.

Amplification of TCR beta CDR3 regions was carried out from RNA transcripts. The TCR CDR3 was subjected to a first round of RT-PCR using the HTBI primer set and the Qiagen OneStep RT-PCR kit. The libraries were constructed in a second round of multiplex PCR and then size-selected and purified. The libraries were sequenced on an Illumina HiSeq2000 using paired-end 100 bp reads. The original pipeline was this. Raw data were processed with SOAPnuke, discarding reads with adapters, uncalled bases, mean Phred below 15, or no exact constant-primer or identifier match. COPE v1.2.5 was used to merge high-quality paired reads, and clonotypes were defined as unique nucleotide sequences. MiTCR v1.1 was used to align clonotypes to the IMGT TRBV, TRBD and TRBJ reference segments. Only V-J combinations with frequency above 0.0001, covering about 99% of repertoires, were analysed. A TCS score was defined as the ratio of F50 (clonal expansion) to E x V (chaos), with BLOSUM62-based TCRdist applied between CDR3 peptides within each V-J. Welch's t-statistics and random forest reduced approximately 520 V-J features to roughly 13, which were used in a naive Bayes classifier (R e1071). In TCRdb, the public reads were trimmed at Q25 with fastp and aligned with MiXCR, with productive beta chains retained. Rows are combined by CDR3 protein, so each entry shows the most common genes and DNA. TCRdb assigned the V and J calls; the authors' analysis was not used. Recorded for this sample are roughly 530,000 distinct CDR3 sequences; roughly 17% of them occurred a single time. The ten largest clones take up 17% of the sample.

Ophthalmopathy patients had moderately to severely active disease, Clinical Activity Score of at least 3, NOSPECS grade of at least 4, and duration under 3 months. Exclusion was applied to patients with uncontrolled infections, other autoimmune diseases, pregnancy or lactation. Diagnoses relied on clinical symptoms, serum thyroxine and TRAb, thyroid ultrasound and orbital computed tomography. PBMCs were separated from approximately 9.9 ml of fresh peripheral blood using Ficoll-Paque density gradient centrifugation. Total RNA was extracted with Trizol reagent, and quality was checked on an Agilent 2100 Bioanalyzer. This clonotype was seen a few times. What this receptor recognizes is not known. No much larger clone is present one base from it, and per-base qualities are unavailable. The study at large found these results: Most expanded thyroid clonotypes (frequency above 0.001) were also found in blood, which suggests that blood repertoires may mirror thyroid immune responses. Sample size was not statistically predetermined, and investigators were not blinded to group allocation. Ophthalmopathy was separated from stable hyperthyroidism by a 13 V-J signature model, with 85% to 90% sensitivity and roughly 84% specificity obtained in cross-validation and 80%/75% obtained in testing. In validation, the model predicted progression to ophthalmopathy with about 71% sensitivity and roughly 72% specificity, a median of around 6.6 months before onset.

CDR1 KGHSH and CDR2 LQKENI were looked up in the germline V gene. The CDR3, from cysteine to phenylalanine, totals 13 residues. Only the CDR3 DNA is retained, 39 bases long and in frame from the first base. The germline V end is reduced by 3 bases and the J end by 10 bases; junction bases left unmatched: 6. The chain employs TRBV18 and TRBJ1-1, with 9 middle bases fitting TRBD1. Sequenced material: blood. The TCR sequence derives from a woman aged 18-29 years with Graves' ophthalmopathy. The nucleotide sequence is TGTGCCAGCTCACCCCGGGACAGGGCCGGAGCTTTCTTT. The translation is CASSPRDRAGAFF. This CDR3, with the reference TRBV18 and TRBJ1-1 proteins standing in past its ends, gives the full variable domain NAGVMQNPRHLVRRRGQEARLRCSPMKGHSHVYWYRQLPEEGLKFMVYLQKENIIDESGMPKERFSAEFPKEGPSILRIQQVVRGDSAAYFCASSPRDRAGAFFGQGTRLTVV.